This record concerns one T cell receptor (beta chain) sequence. This entry comes from a study of T cell changes during pregnancy in multiple sclerosis. V was pared by 2 bases and J by 4 bases, with 6 bases of the junction left unmatched. CDR1 is LNHNV, CDR2 YYDKDF, per germline (reference sequence). This CDR3 is 15 amino acids long. The table came from immunoSEQ multiplex PCR; TCRdb's copy has only in-frame clones and leaves some out. Counted here are around 69,000 clones, roughly 92% occurring once; the ten biggest clones make up around 2%. The starting material was peripheral blood, obtained in the third trimester of pregnancy. This rearrangement joins TRBV15 to TRBJ2-3; 7 bases match TRBD1. The TCR sequence derives from a female donor in good health, enrolled as a control in a pregnancy study. DNA of the CDR3: TGTGCCACCAGCAGAAGAGCACAGGGGCCAGATACGCAGTATTTT. Amino acids: CATSRRAQGPDTQYF.